These T cell receptor beta chains were read from a single sample in a study of T cells after yellow fever vaccination. TCRdb called the 5' RACE reads again in MiXCR, with one record for every CDR3 protein. The data contain hundreds of thousands of distinct CDR3 sequences, about a fifth of them singletons. Sequenced here: PBMCs, sampled approximately 20 days after the first yellow fever vaccination. The source of these receptors is a man between 18 and 35 years old who received the YFV17D yellow fever vaccine. CDR3s include the opening cysteine and the closing phenylalanine or tryptophan. The D gene is left open where the match is weak. For some rows the clone size is stated as once, few or many, or as a class when expanded; others skip it.

clone_size,d_call,v_call,j_call,cdr3_aa,cdr3_nt
few,TRBD2,TRBV3-1,TRBJ2-3,CASGTSGDSTDTQYF,TGTGCCAGCGGGACTAGCGGGGATAGCACAGATACGCAGTATTTT
-,TRBD1,TRBV9,TRBJ2-5,CASSTGVSGSQGAQYF,TGTGCCAGCAGCACAGGGGTATCGGGAAGTCAAGGGGCCCAGTACTTC
-,-,TRBV28,TRBJ2-1,CASSSPGRGAYEQFF,TGTGCCAGCAGTTCACCGGGACGGGGAGCATATGAGCAGTTCTTC
many,-,TRBV20-1,TRBJ2-2,CSAVDQRKLFF,TGCAGTGCGGTCGACCAGAGGAAGCTGTTTTTT
-,-,TRBV12-2,TRBJ1-1,CASPGGNTEAFF,TGTGCAAGTCCGGGAGGGAACACTGAAGCTTTCTTT
many,TRBD1,TRBV5-4,TRBJ2-5,CASSPRTGQETQYF,TGTGCCAGCAGTCCTCGGACAGGACAAGAGACCCAGTACTTC
-,-,TRBV6-1,TRBJ2-7,CASSEVAYEQYF,TGTGCCAGCAGTGAAGTAGCCTACGAGCAGTACTTC
-,-,TRBV7-9,TRBJ2-1,CASSPTFSGRNEQFF,TGTGCCAGCAGCCCCACGTTTTCAGGGAGGAATGAGCAGTTCTTC
-,-,TRBV10-1,TRBJ2-2,CASSGPGAGELFF,TGCGCCAGCAGTGGGCCGGGAGCCGGGGAGCTGTTTTTT
-,-,TRBV10-2,TRBJ2-7,CASVGDSYEQYF,TGCGCCAGCGTGGGTGACTCCTACGAGCAGTACTTC
-,TRBD1,TRBV4-2,TRBJ2-7,CASSQPYRGHYEQYF,TGTGCCAGCAGCCAACCTTACAGGGGGCATTACGAGCAGTACTTC
once,TRBD2,TRBV20-1,TRBJ2-3,CSAPGLARDTQYF,TGCAGTGCCCCGGGACTAGCGAGAGATACGCAGTATTTT
-,-,TRBV2,TRBJ2-1,CASSPQAEQFF,TGTGCCAGCTCCCCCCAGGCCGAGCAGTTCTTC
-,-,TRBV27,TRBJ2-3,CASSFSPGGADTQYF,TGTGCCAGCAGTTTCTCCCCAGGTGGAGCAGATACGCAGTATTTT
few,-,TRBV20-1,TRBJ2-3,CSASRQASTDTQYF,TGCAGTGCTAGCCGACAGGCTAGCACAGATACGCAGTATTTT
few,-,TRBV9,TRBJ1-3,CASSADGTSGNTIYF,TGTGCCAGCAGCGCGGACGGTACCTCTGGAAACACCATATATTTT
few,TRBD1,TRBV10-3,TRBJ1-3,CAMGTGSTGNTIYF,TGTGCCATGGGGACAGGGTCCACTGGAAACACCATATATTTT
-,-,TRBV7-9,TRBJ2-1,CASSPPRGGHGWEQFF,TGTGCCAGCAGCCCCCCCCGTGGCGGGCACGGATGGGAGCAGTTCTTC
-,-,TRBV18,TRBJ1-2,CASSPTEGYGYTF,TGTGCCAGCTCACCAACAGAGGGGTATGGCTACACCTTC
few,-,TRBV5-4,TRBJ2-2,CAGSSVDGTGELFF,TGTGCCGGGTCTAGCGTTGACGGCACCGGGGAGCTGTTTTTT
-,TRBD2,TRBV4-1,TRBJ2-3,CASSQERAASGTDTQYF,TGCGCCAGCAGCCAAGAACGGGCGGCTAGCGGGACAGATACGCAGTATTTT
few,-,TRBV5-6,TRBJ2-1,CASSLGLWGRGDSYNEQFF,TGTGCCAGCAGCTTGGGCCTGTGGGGCAGGGGCGACTCCTACAATGAGCAGTTCTTC
-,TRBD2,TRBV5-5,TRBJ2-2,CASSFPGGTTGELFF,TGTGCCAGCAGCTTCCCGGGAGGAACCACCGGGGAGCTGTTTTTT
few,-,TRBV25-1,TRBJ2-2,CASSDRGPHRELFF,TGTGCCAGCAGTGACAGGGGCCCACACCGGGAGCTGTTTTTT
-,-,TRBV6-1,TRBJ1-4,CASSGGYDNEKLFF,TGTGCCAGCAGTGGGGGGTATGATAATGAAAAACTGTTTTTT
-,-,TRBV20-1,TRBJ2-7,CSTQESNSYEQYF,TGCAGTACGCAGGAATCGAACTCCTACGAGCAGTACTTC
-,TRBD2,TRBV29-1,TRBJ2-1,CSGSGGYNEQFF,TGCAGCGGTAGCGGGGGCTACAATGAGCAGTTCTTC
few,-,TRBV9,TRBJ2-2,CASSAPYGGGTGELFF,TGTGCCAGCAGCGCCCCCTACGGGGGAGGCACCGGGGAGCTGTTTTTT
few,-,TRBV30,TRBJ2-1,CAWGPQRFGQFF,TGTGCCTGGGGACCCCAGAGATTCGGGCAGTTCTTC